This T cell receptor beta chain was profiled in a study of T-cell memory formation after mild COVID-19. Turning to the study itself: Most TCR clusters belonged to a single donor. Study-wide results and limits: Day 15 to 85 contracting clones showed balanced CD4/CD8; day 15 to 37 expanders favored CD4+.

TCR alpha and TCR beta cDNA libraries with sample barcodes and UMIs came from 5'RACE using constant-segment primers. TCRdb re-derived calls from the 5' RACE reads in MiXCR, one entry per CDR3 protein. The sample shows fewer than 350,000 distinct CDR3 sequences, approximately 18% of them seen only once. The V gene lost 0 bases and the J gene lost 2 bases, with 11 bases spanning the gap. The germline CDR1 and CDR2 sequences are DFQATT and SNEGSKA (reference sequence). This CDR3 is 14 amino acids long. On this clonotype itself: Its antigen remains unknown.

Sequencing was done on a sample of PBMCs or a T cell subset sorted from them (not recorded which). The V call is TRBV20-1, the J call TRBJ2-7; either TRBD1 or TRBD2 may fit D (5 bases each). The sequence was collected from a man younger than 30 who had mild COVID-19 (a few samples of this study predate the infection). Cell type and time point are not known. CDR3 bases: TGCAGTGCTAGAGACCTGAGGGGAGCCTACGAGCAGTACTTC. It yields the protein CSARDLRGAYEQYF.